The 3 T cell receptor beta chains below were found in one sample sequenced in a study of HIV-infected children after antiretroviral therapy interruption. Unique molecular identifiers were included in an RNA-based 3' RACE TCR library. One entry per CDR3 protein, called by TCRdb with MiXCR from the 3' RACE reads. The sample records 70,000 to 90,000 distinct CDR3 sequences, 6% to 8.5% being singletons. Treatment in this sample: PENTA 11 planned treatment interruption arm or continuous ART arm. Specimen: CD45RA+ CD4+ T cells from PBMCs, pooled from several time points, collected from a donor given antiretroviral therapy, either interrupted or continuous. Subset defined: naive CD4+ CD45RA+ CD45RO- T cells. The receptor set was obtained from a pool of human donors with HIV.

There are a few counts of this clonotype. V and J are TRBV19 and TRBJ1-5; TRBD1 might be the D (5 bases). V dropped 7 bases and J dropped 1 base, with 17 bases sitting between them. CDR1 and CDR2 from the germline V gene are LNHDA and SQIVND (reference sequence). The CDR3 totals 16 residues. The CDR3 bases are TGTGCCAGTACTGTTCAAGGGGCGATCAGCAATCAGCCCCAGCATTTT. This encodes CASTVQGAISNQPQHF. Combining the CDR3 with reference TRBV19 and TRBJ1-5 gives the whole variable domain DGGITQSPKYLFRKEGQNVTLSCEQNLNHDAMYWYRQDPGQGLRLIYYSQIVNDFQKGDIAEGYSVSREKKESFPLTVTSAQKNPTAFYLCASTVQGAISNQPQHFGDGTRLSIL.

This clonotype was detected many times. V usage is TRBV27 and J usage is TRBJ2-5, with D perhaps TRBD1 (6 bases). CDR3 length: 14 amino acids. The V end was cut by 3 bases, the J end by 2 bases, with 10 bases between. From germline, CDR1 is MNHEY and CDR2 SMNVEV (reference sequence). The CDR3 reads CASSFRGPQETQYF. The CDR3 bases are TGTGCCAGCAGTTTCAGGGGACCTCAAGAGACCCAGTACTTC.

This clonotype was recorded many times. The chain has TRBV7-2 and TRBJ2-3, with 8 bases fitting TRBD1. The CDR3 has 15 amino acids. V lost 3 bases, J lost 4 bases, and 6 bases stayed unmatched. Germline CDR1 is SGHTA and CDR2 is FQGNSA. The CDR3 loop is CASSFGQGYADTQYF. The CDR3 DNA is TGTGCCAGCAGCTTCGGACAGGGTTACGCAGATACGCAGTATTTT.